The 23 T cell receptor beta chains below come from one sample, sequenced in a study of blood T cells in healthy people across ages. A second PCR of 7 to 11 cycles used a sample-barcoded 5' primer and a J-beta primer mix. TCRdb called the 5' RACE reads again in MiXCR, with one record for every CDR3 protein. The data contain around 800,000 distinct CDR3 sequences, about 26% of them seen just once; the ten biggest clones take up about 3%. These data are also associated with another study on T cells of mothers and their children.

The specimen was blood. These receptors originate from a boy younger than 18 in good health.

A few counts support this clonotype. The chain combines TRBV20-1 with TRBJ1-2; 7 nucleotides line up with TRBD1. With V trimmed by 6 bases and J by 8 bases, 6 bases remained unmatched. CDR3 length: 11 amino acids. Per germline, CDR1 DFQATT and CDR2 SNEGSKA (reference sequence). CDR3 sequence: CSAPTGYGYTF. Written as DNA, the CDR3 is TGCAGTGCGCCGACAGGGTACGGCTACACCTTC.

Concerning this clonotype itself: Germline is not matched at one junction end, which may reflect a read error. This chain connects TRBV5-1 to TRBJ2-1; 9 bases agree with TRBD2. This CDR3 is 15 amino acids long. Germline CDR1 SGHRS, CDR2 YFSETQ. The CDR3 sequence is CASRERGDSYNGQFF. Written as DNA, the CDR3 is TGCGCCAGCAGGGAGCGGGGGGACTCCTACAATGGGCAGTTCTTC.

The sample holds a few counts of this clonotype. The V call is TRBV20-1, the J call TRBJ1-2, with D maybe TRBD1 (5 bases). The CDR3 extends over 12 amino acids. Per the germline V gene, CDR1 is DFQATT and CDR2 is SNEGSKA (reference sequence). CDR3 coding DNA: TGCAGGGCTCAGGGATCTAACTATGGCTACACCTTC. Its translation: CRAQGSNYGYTF.

This clonotype was detected a few times. This chain connects TRBV20-1 to TRBJ1-5; D call uncertain. The V gene's germline CDR1 is DFQATT and CDR2 SNEGSKA (reference sequence). Trimming shortened V by 5 bases and J by 2 bases, and 16 bases separated the two germline ends. CDR3 length: 15 residues. CDR3 DNA sequence: TGCAGTGCTGTCCTGGTAGGCGGCGGCAATCAGCCCCAGCATTTT. Its protein is CSAVLVGGGNQPQHF.

The gene calls are TRBV5-4 and TRBJ2-5, with 9 bases fitting TRBD2. CDR1 and CDR2 (germline): SGHNT, YYREEE (reference sequence). This CDR3 comprises 16 residues. Trimming at V came to 0 bases and at J to 5 bases, leaving 8 bases not matched to a gene. The DNA for the CDR3 is TGTGCCAGCAGCTTGGTGGCGGGGGGGCTGTCGGAGACCCAGTACTTC. As protein: CASSLVAGGLSETQYF.

The J gene is TRBJ2-3, the V gene TRBV30; 9 nucleotides match TRBD2. The CDR3 is made up of 14 amino acids. J lost 5 bases, V lost 4 bases, and 7 bases had no gene match. Germline CDR1 and CDR2: GTSNPN and SVGIG (reference sequence). The CDR3 region is CAWNWAGGQDTQYF. CDR3 DNA sequence: TGTGCCTGGAATTGGGCGGGGGGGCAAGATACGCAGTATTTT.

This chain joins TRBV19 and TRBJ2-2, with 8 bases matching TRBD1. CDR3 size: 22 residues. J gave up 4 bases and V 0 bases, and 22 bases lay outside the gene matches. Germline CDR1 reads LNHDA; CDR2 reads SQIVND (reference sequence). This CDR3 reads CASSIDQLGWDRSSLFTGELFF. For the CDR3, the DNA is TGTGCCAGTAGTATAGATCAATTGGGGTGGGACAGGAGCTCTCTTTTCACCGGGGAGCTGTTTTTT.

The table lists this clonotype with a few counts. V and J are TRBV20-1 and TRBJ2-7, with D possibly being TRBD2 (5 bases). Germline V gene data show CDR1 as DFQATT and CDR2 as SNEGSKA (reference sequence). The CDR3 has 13 amino acids. Deletions cut 2 bases from V and 0 bases from J, with 8 bases between. The CDR3 sequence: CSARRGSSYEQYF. The CDR3 DNA follows: TGCAGTGCTAGAAGAGGGAGCTCCTACGAGCAGTACTTC.

The chain carries TRBV28 and TRBJ2-1; TRBD2 is a possible D gene (5 bases). The CDR3 spans 15 residues. Trimming removed 11 bases from V and 0 bases from J, with 17 bases in between. In germline, CDR1 is MDHEN, CDR2 SYDVKM. CDR3 sequence (DNA): TGTGCCTCCATGGGCCAGCGGATCTCCTACAATGAGCAGTTCTTC. Translation gives CASMGQRISYNEQFF.

The chain links TRBV12-3 or TRBV12-4 to TRBJ2-1; 11 nucleotides match TRBD2. The V and J ends lost 0 bases and 3 bases, in that order; junction bases with no gene match: 4. The CDR3 runs to 17 residues. CDR3 DNA: TGTGCCAGCAGTTTAGCGGGGCTAGCGGGGGGCTACAATGAGCAGTTCTTC. Residues: CASSLAGLAGGYNEQFF.

This sequence joins TRBV7-9 and TRBJ2-6; D is perhaps TRBD1 or TRBD2 (7 bases each). Trimming pared 2 bases from V and 10 bases from J, leaving 15 bases between. Germline-derived CDR1 and CDR2 are SEHNR and FQNEAQ (reference sequence). CDR3 length: 15 amino acids. CDR3 protein: CASSLFDREGNVLTF. The CDR3 bases are TGTGCCAGCAGCTTATTCGACAGGGAGGGGAACGTCCTGACTTTC.

The rearrangement links TRBV4-1 to TRBJ1-2; D remains unclear. This CDR3 spans 13 amino acids. Trimming left V 1 base short and J 8 bases short, with 11 bases between. Germline lookup yields CDR1 MGHRA and CDR2 YSYEKL. This CDR3 reads CASSQVKSGGYTF. The CDR3 DNA reads as TGCGCCAGCAGCCAAGTTAAATCTGGGGGCTACACCTTC.

The chain links TRBV2 to TRBJ2-5; D assignment may be TRBD1 or TRBD2 (5 bases each). CDR1 and CDR2 (germline): SNHLY, FYNNEI. The V end lost 8 bases, the J end lost 7 bases, and 17 bases lay between the germline ends. The CDR3 is made up of 13 amino acids. The CDR3 loop is CASGKGSRGTQYF. The CDR3 DNA sequence: TGTGCCAGCGGGAAGGGGAGTCGGGGGACCCAGTACTTC.

In this sample, this clonotype turned up a few times. The chain recombines TRBV30 with TRBJ1-2; no reliable D call. Trimming left V 3 bases short and J 8 bases short, with 10 bases between. The CDR3 runs to 11 residues. CDR1 GTSNPN and CDR2 SVGIG come from the germline V gene (reference sequence). The CDR3 region is CAWSAGPGYTF. CDR3 nucleotides: TGTGCCTGGAGCGCAGGTCCCGGCTACACCTTC.

This clonotype was observed a few times. The J gene is TRBJ2-1, the V gene TRBV6-4; a possible D gene is TRBD1 (5 bases). Per germline, CDR1 MRHNA and CDR2 SNTAGT. V lost 3 bases, J lost 0 bases, and 9 bases lay in between. The CDR3 totals 15 residues. The DNA for the CDR3 is TGTGCCAGCAGTGAGACAGTTAGCTCCTACAATGAGCAGTTCTTC. Translating it yields CASSETVSSYNEQFF.

V is TRBV30 and J is TRBJ2-1; 11 bases line up with TRBD2. V trimming: 2 bases; J trimming: 9 bases; junction bases outside the gene matches: 6. The CDR3 loop spans 14 amino acids. Per the germline V gene, CDR1 is GTSNPN and CDR2 is SVGIG (reference sequence). The CDR3 protein is CAWSRLAGGTEQFF. The DNA of the CDR3 is TGTGCCTGGAGTAGGCTAGCGGGGGGAACTGAGCAGTTCTTC. The full variable domain, its missing parts supplied by reference TRBV30 and TRBJ2-1, is SQTIHQWPATLVQPVGSPLSLECTVEGTSNPNLYWYRQAAGRGLQLLFYSVGIGQISSEVPQNLSASRPQDRQFILSSKKLLLSDSGFYLCAWSRLAGGTEQFFGPGTRLTVL.

The chain is built from TRBV20-1 and TRBJ2-5; 15 bases are a match to TRBD2. The tail of the sequence fits TRBJ2-7 better, so the J call may be wrong. The CDR3 runs 16 residues. Germline CDR1 reads DFQATT; CDR2 reads SNEGSKA (reference sequence). The CDR3 reads CSARDLGLAGGAEQYF. CDR3 DNA sequence: TGCAGTGCTAGAGATTTGGGACTAGCGGGAGGTGCCGAGCAGTACTTC.

The V call is TRBV12-3 or TRBV12-4, the J call TRBJ1-1; tentatively, D is TRBD1 (5 bases). V was shortened by 7 bases and J by 6 bases, with 15 bases between the two germline ends. This CDR3 has 13 residues. The CDR3, as DNA: TGTGCCAGCACCAAAGACGGGGCGGCTGAAGCTTTCTTT. Its translation: CASTKDGAAEAFF.

This clonotype was detected a few times. This chain connects TRBV7-2 to TRBJ1-2; D perhaps matches TRBD1 (6 bases). The CDR3 is made up of 13 amino acids. Trimming removed 9 bases from V and 4 bases from J, with 15 bases in between. Germline V lookup: CDR1 SGHTA, CDR2 FQGNSA. The CDR3 region is CASSIQGLYGYTF. CDR3 nucleotide sequence: TGTGCCAGTAGCATACAGGGTCTCTATGGCTACACCTTC.

This clonotype was seen a handful of times. The J gene is TRBJ1-2, the V gene TRBV29-1; tentative D call: TRBD1 (5 bases). V lost 4 bases and J 3 bases, leaving 12 bases between the germline ends. CDR1 and CDR2 from the germline V gene are SQVTM and ANQGSEA. The CDR3 length is 13 residues. CDR3 in amino acids: CSVVGAGDYGYTF. CDR3 bases: TGCAGCGTTGTAGGGGCCGGCGACTATGGCTACACCTTC.

This chain joins TRBV7-2 and TRBJ2-3; D not certain. Germline V gives CDR1 SGHTA, CDR2 FQGNSA. The length of the CDR3 is 16 residues. Trimming shortened V by 1 base and J by 1 base, and 12 bases separated the two germline ends. The CDR3 DNA sequence: TGTGCCAGCAGCTTAGAGGGTACCTCGGGCACAGATACGCAGTATTTT. Translated: CASSLEGTSGTDTQYF.

The table lists this clonotype with a few counts. The chain is built from TRBV7-3 and TRBJ1-6; TRBD1 matches at 12 bases. The CDR3 is 17 amino acids. The junction had 5 bases not matched to a gene; V was cut back by 1 base and J by 7 bases. The germline gives CDR1 SGHTA, CDR2 FQGTGA. CDR3 sequence reads: CASSLMGQGAVNSPLHF. The CDR3 nucleotides read TGTGCCAGCAGCTTAATGGGACAGGGGGCTGTAAATTCACCCCTCCACTTT. The full variable domain, rest sourced from reference TRBV7-3 and TRBJ1-6, is GAGVSQTPSNKVTEKGKYVELRCDPISGHTALYWYRQSLGQGPEFLIYFQGTGAADDSGLPNDRFFAVRPEGSVSTLKIQRTERGDSAVYLCASSLMGQGAVNSPLHFGNGTRLTVT.

The V gene is TRBV25-1, the J gene TRBJ2-7, with TRBD1 matching 12 bases. Germline CDR1 is MGHDK and CDR2 is SYGVNS. Trimming cost V 6 bases and J 7 bases; bases outside gene matches: 10. The CDR3 totals 15 residues. The CDR3 nucleotides are TGTGCCAGCAGCCCCCCGGGACAGGGGGCGAAGGAGCAGTACTTC. Amino acid sequence: CASSPPGQGAKEQYF.